The next 26 T cell receptor beta chains were all read from a single sample in a study of technical replicates of blood from a handful of donors. The assay was immunoSEQ multiplex PCR, and TCRdb's table has in-frame clones only and misses some. The repertoire holds roughly 12,000 clones, with around 94% as singletons. The specimen sequenced was PBMCs. The receptor set was obtained from a human donor in good health.

Sample share makes this clone medium-sized (0.01 to 0.1%). The chain joins TRBV5-4 to TRBJ2-3; 13 positions match TRBD2. Trimming at V came to 4 bases and at J to 2 bases, leaving 7 bases not matched to a gene. The CDR3 length is 17 residues. CDR1 is SGHNT and CDR2 is YYREEE in the germline V gene (reference sequence). CDR3 DNA: TGTGCCAGCAGCGTGAGACTAGCGGGAGGTCCCACAGATACGCAGTATTTT. Its protein product is CASSVRLAGGPTDTQYF. The entire variable domain, with the rest obtained from reference TRBV5-4 and TRBJ2-3, is as follows: ETGVTQSPTHLIKTRGQQVTLRCSSQSGHNTVSWYQQALGQGPQFIFQYYREEENGRGNFPPRFSGLQFPNYSSELNVNALELDDSALYLCASSVRLAGGPTDTQYFGPGTRLTVL.

The J gene is TRBJ2-7, the V gene TRBV6-1; the match to TRBD1 covers 9 bases. The CDR3 sequence is 13 residues long. Germline trimming cut 5 bases from V and 3 bases from J; bases unmatched to any gene: 2. In germline, CDR1 is MNHNS, CDR2 SASEGT. The CDR3, as DNA: TGTGCCAGCAGTCGGGACAGGGACTACGAGCAGTACTTC. Its translation is CASSRDRDYEQYF.

The chain joins TRBV6-6 to TRBJ2-2, with D tentatively TRBD1 (6 bases). There are 14 residues in the CDR3. With 8 bases removed from V and 1 base from J, the gap between germline ends came to 11 bases. Germline CDR1 reads MNHNY; CDR2 reads SVGAGI (reference sequence). CDR3 sequence reads: CASRLGQNTGELFF. Written as DNA, the CDR3 is TGTGCCAGCCGCTTGGGACAGAACACCGGGGAGCTGTTTTTT.

J is TRBJ2-1 and V is TRBV10-1; 8 nucleotides align to TRBD2. The CDR3 is 13 amino acids. Germline CDR1 WNHNN, CDR2 SYGVQD (reference sequence). J gave up 6 bases and V 6 bases, and 4 bases lay outside the gene matches. The CDR3 region is CASSGRVVNEQFF. In nucleotides, the CDR3 is TGCGCCAGCAGCGGGAGGGTTGTCAATGAGCAGTTCTTC.

The V call is TRBV28, the J call TRBJ2-1; TRBD1 aligns across 12 bases. Germline CDR1 MDHEN, CDR2 SYDVKM. This CDR3 has 17 residues. V trimming: 5 bases; J trimming: 4 bases; junction bases outside the gene matches: 9. The CDR3 DNA reads as TGTGCCAGCAGTCCTGGCCGGGACAGGGGGCCTTACAATGAGCAGTTCTTC. Its protein product is CASSPGRDRGPYNEQFF.

The chain joins TRBV27 to TRBJ1-5; 9 bases align to TRBD1. Germline CDR1 reads MNHEY; CDR2 reads SMNVEV (reference sequence). The V gene end was trimmed by 10 bases and the J gene end by 5 bases; junction bases not matched to a gene: 9. CDR3 length equals 14 residues. In nucleotides, the CDR3 is TGTGCCACCAGAAGGGGACAGGGAGATCAGCCCCAGCATTTT. Its protein product is CATRRGQGDQPQHF.

The rearrangement uses TRBV6-1 and TRBJ2-1; 9 bases fit TRBD1. Germline V gives CDR1 MNHNS, CDR2 SASEGT. The CDR3 contains 13 residues. V lost 7 bases, J lost 9 bases, and 7 bases stayed unmatched. This CDR3 is CASKRQGGSEQFF. For the CDR3, the DNA is TGTGCCAGCAAGAGACAGGGGGGTTCTGAGCAGTTCTTC.

The chain recombines TRBV9 with TRBJ1-4; 8 bases line up with TRBD1. Germline assignment: CDR1 SGDLS and CDR2 YYNGEE. J was trimmed by 0 bases and V by 4 bases; bases with no gene match: 11. The CDR3 spans 18 residues. CDR3 amino acids: CASSPQDRGFATNEKLFF. The CDR3, as DNA: TGTGCCAGCAGCCCACAAGACAGGGGCTTCGCAACTAATGAAAAACTGTTTTTT.

This sequence joins TRBV6-6 and TRBJ1-5, with a weak D call TRBD1 (6 bases). V shed 5 bases and J shed 2 bases, with 7 bases lying between them. The CDR3 is 13 amino acids. From germline, CDR1 is MNHNY and CDR2 SVGAGI (reference sequence). The CDR3 here is CASSGGGNQPQHF. Written as DNA, the CDR3 is TGTGCCAGCAGTGGGGGCGGCAATCAGCCCCAGCATTTT.

The genes are TRBV6-5 and TRBJ2-7; D is ambiguous. The V and J ends lost 0 bases and 3 bases respectively, with 9 bases between them. CDR1 MNHEY and CDR2 SVGAGI come from the germline V gene. This CDR3 contains 14 residues. CDR3 sequence: CASSYSNSNYEQYF. The CDR3 nucleotides are TGTGCCAGCAGTTACTCCAACTCAAACTACGAGCAGTACTTC.

CDR3 sequence: CASSPERDRVGQPQHF. The CDR3, as DNA: TGCGCCAGCAGCCCCGAGCGGGACAGGGTAGGCCAGCCCCAGCATTTT. The genes are TRBV5-1 and TRBJ1-5; 9 nucleotides line up with TRBD1. V shed 4 bases, J shed 7 bases, and the junction held 12 bases outside the gene matches. Germline loops: CDR1 SGHRS, CDR2 YFSETQ. CDR3 length: 16 amino acids.

The chain joins TRBV19 to TRBJ2-2; D is unresolved. Germline loops: CDR1 LNHDA, CDR2 SQIVND (reference sequence). The CDR3 sequence is 13 residues long. The V gene lost 3 bases and the J gene lost 6 bases, with 8 bases spanning the gap. The DNA for the CDR3 is TGTGCCAGTAGTATGGCCCAAGCCGGGGAGCTGTTTTTT. Its protein product is CASSMAQAGELFF.

This chain joins TRBV6-4 and TRBJ1-1; 7 positions match TRBD1. In germline, CDR1 is MRHNA, CDR2 SNTAGT. The V gene end was trimmed by 10 bases and the J gene end by 1 base; junction bases not matched to a gene: 6. This CDR3 region has 13 residues. CDR3 region: CAMRDRRNTEAFF. The DNA for the CDR3 is TGTGCCATGAGGGACAGAAGGAACACTGAAGCTTTCTTT.

This sequence joins TRBV19 and TRBJ1-2; no definite D call. Germline CDR1 and CDR2: LNHDA and SQIVND (reference sequence). The CDR3 loop spans 16 amino acids. Trimming cost V 2 bases and J 2 bases, with 15 bases left between them. The CDR3 DNA reads as TGTGCCAGTAGTATATCCTCCCGGGAACGAAACTATGGCTACACCTTC. It is translated as CASSISSRERNYGYTF. The entire variable domain, with the rest obtained from reference TRBV19 and TRBJ1-2, is as follows: DGGITQSPKYLFRKEGQNVTLSCEQNLNHDAMYWYRQDPGQGLRLIYYSQIVNDFQKGDIAEGYSVSREKKESFPLTVTSAQKNPTAFYLCASSISSRERNYGYTFGSGTRLTVV.

In this sample, this clone turned up once. This rearrangement joins TRBV2 to TRBJ2-7, with 10 positions matching TRBD2. This CDR3 contains 17 residues. V lost 3 bases to trimming and J lost 5 bases; unmatched junction nucleotides: 13. CDR1 and CDR2 from the germline V gene are SNHLY and FYNNEI. The CDR3 protein is CASSDLAGDMVVNEQYF. CDR3 bases: TGTGCCAGCAGTGATCTAGCGGGAGACATGGTGGTGAACGAGCAGTACTTC.

The chain has TRBV4-1 and TRBJ1-2; 7 positions agree with TRBD1. This CDR3 spans 14 amino acids. Per the germline V gene, CDR1 is MGHRA and CDR2 is YSYEKL. Unmatched junction bases numbered 11, after V lost 7 bases and J lost 6 bases. The CDR3 loop is CASTVDRARDGYTF. The CDR3 DNA is TGCGCCAGCACCGTCGACAGGGCTCGCGATGGCTACACCTTC.

The chain couples TRBV6-1 to TRBJ1-2; D is undetermined. Between the trimmed V and J ends, which lost 7 bases and 1 base, there was a span of 10 bases. The CDR3 is 13 amino acids. Germline V CDR1 and CDR2: MNHNS, SASEGT. The CDR3 protein is CASTIGVNYGYTF. The CDR3 coding sequence is TGTGCCAGCACTATAGGAGTTAACTATGGCTACACCTTC.

V and J are TRBV4-1 and TRBJ2-1; no definite D call. The CDR3 has 13 residues. Between the trimmed V and J ends, which lost 1 base and 7 bases, there was a span of 8 bases. Germline-derived CDR1 and CDR2 are MGHRA and YSYEKL. This CDR3 is CASSQGLVNEQFF. The CDR3, as DNA: TGCGCCAGCAGCCAAGGCCTAGTTAATGAGCAGTTCTTC.

This chain links TRBV4-1 with TRBJ1-4; D is possibly TRBD1 (5 bases). The V and J ends lost 5 bases and 2 bases respectively, with 6 bases between them. Germline V lookup: CDR1 MGHRA, CDR2 YSYEKL. The CDR3 sequence is 13 residues long. CDR3 in amino acids: CASSGATNEKLFF. CDR3 DNA sequence: TGCGCCAGCAGCGGGGCTACTAATGAAAAACTGTTTTTT.

The CDR3 region is CASSPETGAGLGYTF. DNA of the CDR3: TGTGCCAGCTCACCGGAGACAGGGGCGGGTCTTGGCTACACCTTC. The V and J genes are TRBV18 and TRBJ1-2; 8 bases align to TRBD1. Germline trimming cut 3 bases from V and 7 bases from J; bases unmatched to any gene: 10. The germline CDR1 and CDR2 sequences are KGHSH and LQKENI. The CDR3 consists of 15 residues.

The chain has TRBV5-3 and TRBJ2-1, with D possibly TRBD2 on 6 matching bases. TRBV5-3 is placed among ORFs of uncertain function. The ends were cut back, 4 bases at V and 2 bases at J, with 10 bases in the middle. CDR3 length: 14 residues. The CDR3 loop is CARSLPGAYNEQFF. CDR3 nucleotides: TGTGCCAGAAGCCTACCGGGAGCCTACAATGAGCAGTTCTTC.

V usage is TRBV6-5 and J usage is TRBJ2-7, with no clear D. V was trimmed by 0 bases and J by 3 bases, leaving 15 bases between them. The CDR3 runs to 16 residues. Germline CDR1 MNHEY, CDR2 SVGAGI. In nucleotides, the CDR3 is TGTGCCAGCAGTTACTCGATAAGCCCCCTAGGCTACGAGCAGTACTTC. Its protein is CASSYSISPLGYEQYF.

This sequence joins TRBV30 and TRBJ1-3, with D hard to call. In germline, CDR1 is GTSNPN, CDR2 SVGIG (reference sequence). CDR3 length: 13 residues. The V end was cut by 8 bases, the J end by 0 bases, with 11 bases between. This CDR3 reads CAQIAFSGNTIYF. In DNA form, the CDR3 reads TGTGCCCAGATAGCCTTCTCTGGAAACACCATATATTTT.

The chain links TRBV10-2 to TRBJ2-5, with 8 bases aligning to TRBD2. The germline V gene has CDR1 WSHSY and CDR2 SAAADI. This CDR3 contains 13 residues. V lost 4 bases, J lost 8 bases, and 6 bases stayed unmatched. CDR3 amino acids: CASSASAGGTQYF. The CDR3 nucleotides are TGCGCCAGCAGTGCCTCCGCGGGGGGTACCCAGTACTTC.

The V gene is TRBV6-5, the J gene TRBJ2-2; possible D gene TRBD1, 6 bases. The CDR3 totals 15 residues. V was trimmed by 3 bases and J by 6 bases, leaving 14 bases between them. The germline gives CDR1 MNHEY, CDR2 SVGAGI. The CDR3 region is CASSYQGQGAGELFF. Written as DNA, the CDR3 is TGTGCCAGCAGTTATCAGGGGCAGGGTGCCGGGGAGCTGTTTTTT.

The chain has TRBV30 and TRBJ1-3; 8 bases align to TRBD1. Germline assignment: CDR1 GTSNPN and CDR2 SVGIG (reference sequence). Trimming at V came to 3 bases and at J to 0 bases, leaving 1 base not matched to a gene. CDR3 length: 14 amino acids. Written as DNA, the CDR3 is TGTGCCTGGAGCCAGGGGGCCTCTGGAAACACCATATATTTT. Translating it yields CAWSQGASGNTIYF.